A single sample gave rise to the 12 T cell receptor beta chains below, sequenced in a study of a mutant IDH1 vaccine in newly diagnosed glioma. The assay was immunoSEQ multiplex PCR, and TCRdb's table has in-frame clones only and misses some. The table has tens of thousands of clones, approximately 90% seen once. Regarding time point: baseline, week 1 (first vaccination visit). Documented treatment: pre-vaccination baseline after standard-of-care therapy. The material was PBMCs, obtained from a glioma patient treated with radiotherapy, temozolomide or both. The receptors stem from a man aged 25 to 45 with glioma.

V usage is TRBV9 and J usage is TRBJ2-3, with D uncertain. Germline lookup yields CDR1 SGDLS and CDR2 YYNGEE. Trimming removed 0 bases at V and 5 bases at J, with 7 bases between. The CDR3 sequence is 13 residues long. The CDR3 DNA is TGTGCCAGCAGCGTAGTGAAGGGAGATACGCAGTATTTT. Protein sequence: CASSVVKGDTQYF.

This chain connects TRBV6-5 to TRBJ2-7; TRBD1 matches 10 bases. CDR1 and CDR2 (germline): MNHEY, SVGAGI. The CDR3 runs to 15 residues. The ends lost 6 bases at V and 2 bases at J; junction bases unmatched: 7. The CDR3 DNA follows: TGTGCCAGCAGACCCGCCGGGACAGGGGCCTACGAGCAGTACTTC. Protein product: CASRPAGTGAYEQYF.

V and J are TRBV5-1 and TRBJ2-7, with D unclear. The CDR3 has 14 amino acids. Trimming took 0 bases from V and 3 from J, leaving 10 bases between them. Germline loops: CDR1 SGHRS, CDR2 YFSETQ. This CDR3 reads CASSLVAVGYEQYF. As DNA, the CDR3 is TGCGCCAGCAGCTTGGTCGCGGTGGGCTACGAGCAGTACTTC.

In DNA, the CDR3 is TGCAGCGGGGCGGGCTCTGGCACAGATACGCAGTATTTT. Its protein product is CSGAGSGTDTQYF. V usage is TRBV29-1 and J usage is TRBJ2-3; possible D gene TRBD2, 5 bases. The CDR3 spans 13 residues. The V gene lost 7 bases and the J gene lost 1 base, with 12 bases spanning the gap. Germline loops: CDR1 SQVTM, CDR2 ANQGSEA.

The gene calls are TRBV2 and TRBJ1-5; the D is unclear. Trimming stripped 0 bases from V and 9 bases from J, with 6 bases between. Germline loops: CDR1 SNHLY, CDR2 FYNNEI. The CDR3 consists of 12 residues. Here the CDR3 DNA reads TGTGCCAGCAGTGAAGCCATCTCGCCCCAGCATTTT. Translation gives CASSEAISPQHF.

This chain links TRBV4-1 with TRBJ2-7; D not resolved. V lost 1 base, J lost 5 bases, and 9 bases lay in between. The CDR3 covers 13 residues. CDR1 and CDR2 from the germline V gene are MGHRA and YSYEKL. CDR3 nucleotides: TGCGCCAGCAGCCAAGTCCAAGCCGACGAGCAGTACTTC. This codes for CASSQVQADEQYF.

Details on this clone: Other nucleotide sequences from this sample produce the same CDR3. The chain combines TRBV27 with TRBJ2-5, with D unresolved. This CDR3 has 12 residues. Per germline, CDR1 MNHEY and CDR2 SMNVEV (reference sequence). With 1 base removed from V and 4 bases from J, the gap between germline ends came to 4 bases. Here the CDR3 DNA reads TGTGCCAGCAGTTTATTGGGAGAGACCCAGTACTTC. This encodes CASSLLGETQYF.

The chain employs TRBV27 and TRBJ2-7, with no clear D. CDR1 is MNHEY and CDR2 is SMNVEV in the germline V gene (reference sequence). The V gene lost 7 bases and the J gene lost 5 bases, with 18 bases spanning the gap. CDR3 size: 14 residues. In DNA, the CDR3 is TGTGCCAGCACCTCTTGGAGCGATTCCAACGAGCAGTACTTC. Protein: CASTSWSDSNEQYF.

The CDR3 spells CASSPTGGPNTEAFF. The CDR3 DNA is TGTGCCAGCAGTCCCACGGGGGGCCCGAACACTGAAGCTTTCTTT. The chain couples TRBV27 to TRBJ1-1; tentatively, D is TRBD1 (6 bases). Trimming cost V 5 bases and J 1 base, with 14 bases left between them. Germline lookup yields CDR1 MNHEY and CDR2 SMNVEV (reference sequence). The CDR3 has 15 amino acids.

This clone was counted a few times. The gene calls are TRBV30 and TRBJ1-5, with D unresolved. Trimming shortened V by 2 bases and J by 3 bases, and 5 bases separated the two germline ends. Germline V gene data show CDR1 as GTSNPN and CDR2 as SVGIG (reference sequence). This CDR3 spans 12 amino acids. CDR3 region: CAWSLPNQPQHF. In DNA form, the CDR3 reads TGTGCCTGGAGTTTGCCCAATCAGCCCCAGCATTTT.

This chain links TRBV19 with TRBJ1-2; D not resolved. This CDR3 contains 13 residues. Germline V gene sequence: CDR1 LNHDA, CDR2 SQIVND (reference sequence). V was clipped by 6 bases and J by 7 bases, with 15 bases between them. This chain's CDR3 is CASRMGLKFGYTF. CDR3 sequence (DNA): TGTGCCAGTAGGATGGGTCTTAAGTTTGGCTACACCTTC. Variable domain in full (rest from reference TRBV19 and TRBJ1-2): DGGITQSPKYLFRKEGQNVTLSCEQNLNHDAMYWYRQDPGQGLRLIYYSQIVNDFQKGDIAEGYSVSREKKESFPLTVTSAQKNPTAFYLCASRMGLKFGYTFGSGTRLTVV.

The chain has TRBV18 and TRBJ2-2, with D unresolved. The CDR3 covers 13 residues. V was clipped by 2 bases and J by 7 bases, with 8 bases between them. Germline-derived CDR1 and CDR2 are KGHSH and LQKENI. The CDR3 sequence is CASSPWDHGELFF. The CDR3 coding sequence is TGTGCCAGCTCACCATGGGATCACGGGGAGCTGTTTTTT.